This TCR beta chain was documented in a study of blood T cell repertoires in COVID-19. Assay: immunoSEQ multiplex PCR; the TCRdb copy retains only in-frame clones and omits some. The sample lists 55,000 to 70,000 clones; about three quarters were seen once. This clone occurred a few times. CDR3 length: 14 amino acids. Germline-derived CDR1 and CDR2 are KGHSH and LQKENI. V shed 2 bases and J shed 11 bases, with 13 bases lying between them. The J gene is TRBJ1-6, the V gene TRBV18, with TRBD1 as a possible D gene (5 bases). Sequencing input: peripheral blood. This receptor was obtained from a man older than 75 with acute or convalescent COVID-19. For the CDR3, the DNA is TGTGCCAGCTCACCATCCGACAGTTTGACACCCCTCCACTTT. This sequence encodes CASSPSDSLTPLHF. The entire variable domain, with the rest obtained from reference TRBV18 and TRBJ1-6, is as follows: NAGVMQNPRHLVRRRGQEARLRCSPMKGHSHVYWYRQLPEEGLKFMVYLQKENIIDESGMPKERFSAEFPKEGPSILRIQQVVRGDSAAYFCASSPSDSLTPLHFGNGTRLTVT.